This TCR beta chain was identified during a study of CD8+ T cells in alopecia areata. Study-wide points: A single nonresponder leaves the baseline CD8+ expansion link to response uncertain. Sequencing of scalp tissue also captures the resident alphabeta T cells of normal skin.

This CDR3 contains 13 residues. The germline V gene encodes CDR1 LNHDA and CDR2 SQIVND (reference sequence). With 5 bases removed from V and 2 bases from J, the gap between germline ends came to 10 bases. The treatment denotes: oral pan-JAK inhibitor, 5-10 mg twice daily. It was cDNA, reverse transcribed from extracted RNA, that served as the sequencing template. Profiling relied on immunoSEQ multiplex PCR, and the TCRdb table lists in-frame clones only, not all of them. This sample has 100,000 to 150,000 clones, with roughly 50% found just once. The table lists this clone with a few counts. As yet, its antigen is unknown.

The chain couples TRBV19 to TRBJ2-7; D not certain. The origin of this receptor is a human donor with alopecia areata. Specimen: CD8+ T cells sorted from blood, collected at week 4, from a patient treated with tofacitinib. The CDR3 nucleotides read TGTGCCAGTAGTGCAGCTGCGACCTACGAGCAGTACTTC. Amino acid sequence: CASSAAATYEQYF.